This passage covers 29 T cell receptor beta chains from one sample sequenced in a study of vaccination and CD4 T cells after COVID-19. The Oncomine TCR Beta short-read assay was applied to DNA of cultured CD4+ T cells. TCRdb redid the calling of the PCR reads with MiXCR, one entry per CDR3 protein. The top ten hold about a tenth of the sample, which has around 20,000 distinct CDR3 sequences, under 65% seen once. For these receptors, no antigen is known. Treatment specified: roughly 10-day PBMC culture with coronavirus spike peptide pools or control peptides (ViraFEST assay). This specimen was CD4+ T cells from blood, cultured in vitro, taken after SARS-CoV-2 vaccination. The receptor source for this set is a human donor who had recovered from COVID-19.

This clonotype was observed a few times. V usage is TRBV7-8 and J usage is TRBJ2-1; TRBD2 is a possible D gene (6 bases). Germline V gives CDR1 SGHVS, CDR2 FQNEAQ. The CDR3 has 15 residues. Trimming removed 5 bases at V and 4 bases at J, with 15 bases between. DNA of the CDR3: TGTGCCAGCAGCCAAGTGGCGGGGATATACAATGAGCAGTTCTTC. This translates into CASSQVAGIYNEQFF.

Only a few counts were recorded for this clonotype. This rearrangement joins TRBV5-4 to TRBJ1-2; a possible D gene is TRBD1 (6 bases). There are 16 residues in the CDR3. The germline gives CDR1 SGHNT, CDR2 YYREEE (reference sequence). Trimming removed 3 bases from V and 6 bases from J, with 21 bases in between. CDR3 sequence: CASSSADSAQRDGYTF. CDR3 DNA sequence: TGTGCCAGCAGCTCCGCGGACAGCGCCCAAAGGGATGGCTACACCTTC.

This chain joins TRBV15 and TRBJ2-2; TRBD2 matches at 14 bases. Trimming cost V 4 bases and J 8 bases; bases outside gene matches: 9. The CDR3 has 17 residues. Germline V gene sequence: CDR1 LNHNV, CDR2 YYDKDF (reference sequence). The CDR3 nucleotides read TGTGCCACCAGCACTAGAGGGACTAGCGGGAGTGGAGGGGAGCTGTTTTTT. It codes for CATSTRGTSGSGGELFF.

This chain links TRBV15 with TRBJ1-1; D ambiguous. CDR1 LNHNV and CDR2 YYDKDF come from the germline V gene (reference sequence). Trimming pared 1 base from V and 3 bases from J, leaving 6 bases between. This CDR3 has 13 amino acids. CDR3 DNA sequence: TGTGCCACCAGCAGAGGAGGCGACACTGAAGCTTTCTTT. As protein: CATSRGGDTEAFF. Based on the CDR3 plus reference TRBV15 and TRBJ1-1, the full variable domain is DAMVIQNPRYQVTQFGKPVTLSCSQTLNHNVMYWYQQKSSQAPKLLFHYYDKDFNNEADTPDNFQSRRPNTSFCFLDIRSPGLGDTAMYLCATSRGGDTEAFFGQGTRLTVV.

The genes are TRBV30 and TRBJ1-1; no definite D call. V was cut by 3 bases and J by 1 base, with 9 bases left in between. The germline gives CDR1 GTSNPN, CDR2 SVGIG (reference sequence). This CDR3 comprises 13 residues. The CDR3, as DNA: TGTGCCTGGAGGAAGGGCGGGAACACTGAAGCTTTCTTT. Translation gives CAWRKGGNTEAFF. Together with reference TRBV30 and TRBJ1-1, the CDR3 gives the full variable domain: SQTIHQWPATLVQPVGSPLSLECTVEGTSNPNLYWYRQAAGRGLQLLFYSVGIGQISSEVPQNLSASRPQDRQFILSSKKLLLSDSGFYLCAWRKGGNTEAFFGQGTRLTVV.

With regard to this clonotype: An end of the junction does not agree with germline; a read error may underlie this. The V and J genes are TRBV7-2 and TRBJ2-7; weak D call: TRBD2 (5 bases). The CDR3 loop spans 12 amino acids. From germline, CDR1 is SGHTA and CDR2 FQGNSA. The CDR3 DNA follows: TGTGCCAGCAGCTCCGGGGTTGACGAGCAAGTCTTC. As protein: CASSSGVDEQVF. Drawing the rest from reference TRBV7-2 and TRBJ2-7, the complete variable domain is GAGVSQSPSNKVTEKGKDVELRCDPISGHTALYWYRQSLGQGLEFLIYFQGNSAPDKSGLPSDRFSAERTGGSVSTLTIQRTQQEDSAVYLCASSSGVDEQVFGPGTRLTVT.

This chain links TRBV2 with TRBJ2-6; TRBD2 aligns across 7 bases. Germline lookup yields CDR1 SNHLY and CDR2 FYNNEI. The CDR3 has 15 amino acids. The ends lost 6 bases at V and 0 bases at J; junction bases unmatched: 2. CDR3 region: CASRWGGSGANVLTF. As DNA, the CDR3 is TGTGCCAGCAGATGGGGGGGCTCTGGGGCCAACGTCCTGACTTTC.

The chain joins TRBV6-2 or TRBV6-3 to TRBJ1-5, with 8 bases aligning to TRBD1. The ends lost 3 bases at V and 1 base at J; junction bases unmatched: 8. Germline V gene lookup returns CDR1 MNHEY and CDR2 SVGEGT. The CDR3 is 17 residues long. The CDR3 DNA sequence: TGTGCCAGCAGTTATTCCGACAGGGGCGGGAGCAATCAGCCCCAGCATTTT. Translation gives CASSYSDRGGSNQPQHF.

The chain recombines TRBV6-2 or TRBV6-3 with TRBJ2-7; D gene ambiguous. V was cut by 4 bases and J by 1 base, with 8 bases left in between. The CDR3 extends over 13 amino acids. Germline CDR1 and CDR2: MNHEY and SVGEGT. The CDR3 sequence: CASSLTRSYEQYF. Here the CDR3 DNA reads TGTGCCAGCAGTTTGACACGGTCCTACGAGCAGTACTTC.

Only a few counts were recorded for this clonotype. The rearrangement joins TRBV7-2 to TRBJ2-3, with a weak D call TRBD2 (6 bases). The CDR3 loop spans 16 amino acids. Germline V CDR1 and CDR2: SGHTA, FQGNSA. V was clipped by 7 bases and J by 2 bases, with 19 bases between them. In DNA, the CDR3 is TGTGCCAGCACTAACGACGGCGGGACCCCCACAGATACGCAGTATTTT. Amino acid sequence: CASTNDGGTPTDTQYF. The complete variable domain, with remaining parts taken from reference TRBV7-2 and TRBJ2-3, reads GAGVSQSPSNKVTEKGKDVELRCDPISGHTALYWYRQSLGQGLEFLIYFQGNSAPDKSGLPSDRFSAERTGGSVSTLTIQRTQQEDSAVYLCASTNDGGTPTDTQYFGPGTRLTVL.

V usage is TRBV28 and J usage is TRBJ2-5; D might be TRBD1 (5 bases). Trimming took 10 bases from V and 2 from J, leaving 17 bases between them. The CDR3 loop spans 14 amino acids. Germline V gene data show CDR1 as MDHEN and CDR2 as SYDVKM. CDR3 nucleotides: TGTGCCACTCAGCGTCAGGGCCTTCAAGAGACCCAGTACTTC. Protein: CATQRQGLQETQYF.

In DNA form, the CDR3 reads TGTGCCAGCAGTGATGGGGGGGGCACAGATACGCAGTATTTT. Translated, it gives CASSDGGGTDTQYF. This sequence joins TRBV2 and TRBJ2-3, with 7 bases aligning to TRBD2. CDR1 is SNHLY and CDR2 is FYNNEI in the germline V gene. The CDR3 has 14 residues. The junction had 1 base not matched to a gene; V was cut back by 3 bases and J by 1 base.

This clonotype was counted a few times. The rearrangement joins TRBV20-1 to TRBJ2-7; TRBD2 agrees at 7 bases. The CDR3 is made up of 15 amino acids. CDR1 and CDR2 from the germline V gene are DFQATT and SNEGSKA (reference sequence). J gave up 6 bases and V 0 bases, and 11 bases lay outside the gene matches. The CDR3 coding sequence is TGCAGTGCTAGAGACCGAAGGGGACTAACAGGCGAGCAGTACTTC. It yields the protein CSARDRRGLTGEQYF.

This chain connects TRBV24-1 to TRBJ2-2; D unclear. The CDR3 contains 13 residues. Germline CDR1 and CDR2: KGHDR and SFDVKD. Trimming left V 9 bases short and J 0 bases short, with 7 bases between. The CDR3 loop reads CATGHPNTGELFF. The CDR3 nucleotides are TGTGCCACCGGGCACCCGAACACCGGGGAGCTGTTTTTT.

This rearrangement joins TRBV6-1 to TRBJ2-3, with 8 bases fitting TRBD1. The CDR3 has 14 residues. CDR1 MNHNS and CDR2 SASEGT come from the germline V gene. V lost 6 bases to trimming and J lost 1 base; unmatched junction nucleotides: 3. DNA for the CDR3: TGTGCCAGCAGCCCGACAGGGGGCACAGATACGCAGTATTTT. Its translation: CASSPTGGTDTQYF.

The V and J genes are TRBV15 and TRBJ2-1; possibly TRBD2 for D (6 bases). Germline CDR1 is LNHNV and CDR2 is YYDKDF (reference sequence). V shed 0 bases and J shed 3 bases, with 12 bases lying between them. The CDR3 is made up of 16 amino acids. CDR3 coding DNA: TGTGCCACCAGCAGAGATCGGGGGACGGTCTACAATGAGCAGTTCTTC. It specifies CATSRDRGTVYNEQFF.

This clonotype has just a few counts. The gene calls are TRBV27 and TRBJ1-5, with TRBD1 matching 9 bases. The germline gives CDR1 MNHEY, CDR2 SMNVEV (reference sequence). The ends lost 5 bases at V and 9 bases at J; junction bases unmatched: 20. The CDR3 loop spans 18 amino acids. CDR3 in DNA: TGTGCCAGCAGTATACAGGGCCCGCTCACAGGGGGCAAATGGCCCCAGCATTTT. It encodes CASSIQGPLTGGKWPQHF.

The V gene is TRBV6-1, the J gene TRBJ2-3; 8 bases match TRBD2. With 6 bases clipped from V and 4 bases from J, the junction kept 9 bases outside the gene matches. The CDR3 sequence is 15 residues long. The germline CDR1 and CDR2 sequences are MNHNS and SASEGT. This chain's CDR3 is CASRSLRGGSDTQYF. The CDR3 DNA is TGTGCCAGCAGGTCTCTCCGGGGGGGCTCAGATACGCAGTATTTT.

The V and J genes are TRBV6-6 and TRBJ1-1; D not resolved. V dropped 10 bases and J dropped 1 base, with 13 bases sitting between them. The germline V gene has CDR1 MNHNY and CDR2 SVGAGI (reference sequence). The CDR3 contains 13 residues. The CDR3 DNA reads TGTGCCATTATGGGTTCAGCGAACACTGAAGCTTTCTTT. Amino acids: CAIMGSANTEAFF.

The chain uses TRBV20-1 and TRBJ2-5; D might be TRBD2 (6 bases). V was cut by 3 bases and J by 5 bases, with 19 bases left in between. The CDR3 runs 15 residues. CDR1 and CDR2 from the germline V gene are DFQATT and SNEGSKA (reference sequence). CDR3 protein: CSASIRGTSGETQYF. CDR3 sequence (DNA): TGCAGTGCTAGTATCCGGGGGACCTCTGGGGAGACCCAGTACTTC.

This chain connects TRBV10-3 to TRBJ2-7; 7 bases agree with TRBD1. The CDR3 is made up of 13 amino acids. Germline V CDR1 and CDR2: ENHRY, SYGVKD. V shed 6 bases and J 2 bases; nucleotides not matched to a gene: 4. The CDR3 sequence: CAISDRATYEQYF. Here the CDR3 DNA reads TGTGCCATCAGCGACAGGGCAACCTACGAGCAGTACTTC.

The rearrangement joins TRBV24-1 to TRBJ1-1; weak D call: TRBD1 (5 bases). Trimming left V 3 bases short and J 0 bases short, with 16 bases between. CDR1 is KGHDR and CDR2 is SFDVKD in the germline V gene. This CDR3 is 17 amino acids long. The CDR3, as DNA: TGTGCCACCAGTGATCATTGGGAGGGGCGGATGAACACTGAAGCTTTCTTT. Its protein product is CATSDHWEGRMNTEAFF.

This clonotype came up a few times. The J gene is TRBJ1-1, the V gene TRBV20-1; D gene uncertain. Trimming shortened V by 5 bases and J by 8 bases, and 12 bases separated the two germline ends. This CDR3 is 11 amino acids long. From germline, CDR1 is DFQATT and CDR2 SNEGSKA (reference sequence). The CDR3 protein is CSAALIPEAFF. The CDR3 DNA follows: TGCAGTGCTGCCTTGATCCCCGAAGCTTTCTTT.

The chain couples TRBV20-1 to TRBJ2-7; 7 bases map to TRBD1. CDR1 is DFQATT, CDR2 SNEGSKA, per germline (reference sequence). The CDR3 covers 12 residues. The junction had 2 bases not matched to a gene; V was cut back by 3 bases and J by 3 bases. CDR3 in amino acids: CSASDRDYEQYF. The CDR3 nucleotides read TGCAGTGCTAGCGACAGGGACTACGAGCAGTACTTC.

This clonotype turned up a few times. This chain connects TRBV7-2 to TRBJ1-2, with TRBD1 as a possible D gene (5 bases). Germline CDR1 SGHTA, CDR2 FQGNSA. Trimming took off 1 base at V and 6 bases at J, with 9 bases between the two ends. This CDR3 is 13 amino acids long. CDR3 nucleotide sequence: TGTGCCAGCAGCTTAGGCAGGGATAATGGCTACACCTTC. Its protein is CASSLGRDNGYTF.

The gene calls are TRBV11-3 and TRBJ2-3, with 8 bases that match TRBD2. The CDR3 covers 17 residues. Germline V lookup: CDR1 SGHNT, CDR2 YENEEA. After removal of 5 bases from V and 6 bases from J, the junction contained 16 bases not matched to a gene. The CDR3 DNA reads as TGTGCCAGCAGCCTGGGTGGGGCGGGAGGCCGAGGGGATACGCAGTATTTT. This gives the protein CASSLGGAGGRGDTQYF.

This chain connects TRBV2 to TRBJ2-1; a possible D gene is TRBD1 (5 bases). Germline V lookup: CDR1 SNHLY, CDR2 FYNNEI. The CDR3 consists of 17 residues. Trimming shortened V by 4 bases and J by 1 base, and 17 bases separated the two germline ends. The CDR3 is CASSGRQGIMSYNEQFF. CDR3 DNA sequence: TGTGCCAGCAGTGGGCGGCAGGGAATTATGTCCTACAATGAGCAGTTCTTC.

This clonotype was picked up a small number of times. The V gene is TRBV20-1, the J gene TRBJ1-2; 10 bases are a match to TRBD1. Germline V gives CDR1 DFQATT, CDR2 SNEGSKA (reference sequence). V lost 7 bases, J lost 0 bases, and 5 bases stayed unmatched. This CDR3 has 14 residues. CDR3 sequence: CSVPGQGSNYGYTF. The CDR3, as DNA: TGCAGTGTTCCGGGACAGGGGTCTAACTATGGCTACACCTTC.

The V gene is TRBV19, the J gene TRBJ1-5, with a possible D match to TRBD1 (5 bases). The length of the CDR3 is 14 residues. Germline V gene lookup returns CDR1 LNHDA and CDR2 SQIVND (reference sequence). Trimming removed 7 bases at V and 7 bases at J, with 17 bases between. The chain's CDR3 is CASTPLGGYQPQHF. In DNA form, the CDR3 reads TGTGCCAGTACTCCCCTCGGGGGGTACCAGCCCCAGCATTTT.